This TCR beta chain was identified during a study of T cell responses to AZD1222 COVID-19 vaccine. General study findings and limits: Repertoire samples came only from after the peak T cell response.

TCRdb's copy holds only in-frame clones and misses some; the assay was immunoSEQ multiplex PCR. This sample yields about 160,000 clones, of which 85% to 95% are seen a single time; roughly 5.5% belongs to the top ten. Notes on this clone: The antigen remains undetermined.

The CDR3 runs 15 residues. Germline V gene sequence: CDR1 LNHNV, CDR2 YYDKDF (reference sequence). The V gene lost 5 bases and the J gene lost 1 base, with 12 bases spanning the gap. The sample in question was peripheral blood, obtained 28 days after the second AZD1222 dose. The chain is built from TRBV15 and TRBJ2-1; no reliable D call. The sequence was collected from an adult who received the AZD1222 COVID-19 vaccine. CDR3 loop: CATSDGSPSYNEQFF. The DNA of the CDR3 is TGTGCCACCAGCGACGGGTCGCCGTCCTACAATGAGCAGTTCTTC.